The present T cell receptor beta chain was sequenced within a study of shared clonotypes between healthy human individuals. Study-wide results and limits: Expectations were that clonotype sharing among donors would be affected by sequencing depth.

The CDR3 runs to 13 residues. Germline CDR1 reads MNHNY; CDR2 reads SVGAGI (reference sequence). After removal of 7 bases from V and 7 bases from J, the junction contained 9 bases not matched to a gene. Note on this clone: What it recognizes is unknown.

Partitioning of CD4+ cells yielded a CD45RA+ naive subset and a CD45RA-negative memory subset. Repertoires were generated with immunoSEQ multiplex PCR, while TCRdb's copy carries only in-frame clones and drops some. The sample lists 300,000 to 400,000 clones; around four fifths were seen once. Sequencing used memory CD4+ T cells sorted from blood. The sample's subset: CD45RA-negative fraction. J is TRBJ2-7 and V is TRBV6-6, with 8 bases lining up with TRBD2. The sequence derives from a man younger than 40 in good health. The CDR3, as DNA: TGTGCCAGCAACCGGGAGGGCCTTTGGGAGCAGTACTTC. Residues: CASNREGLWEQYF.